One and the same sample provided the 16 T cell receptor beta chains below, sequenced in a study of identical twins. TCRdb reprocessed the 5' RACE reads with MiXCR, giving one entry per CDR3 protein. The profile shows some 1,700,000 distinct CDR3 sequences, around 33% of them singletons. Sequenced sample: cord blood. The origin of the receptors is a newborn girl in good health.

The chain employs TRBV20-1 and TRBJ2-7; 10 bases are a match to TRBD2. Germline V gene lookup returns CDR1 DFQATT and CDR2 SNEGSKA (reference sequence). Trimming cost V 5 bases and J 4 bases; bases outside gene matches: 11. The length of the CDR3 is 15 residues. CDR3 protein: CSAPASSGSRYEQYF. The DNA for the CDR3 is TGCAGTGCTCCTGCTTCTAGCGGGAGTAGGTACGAGCAGTACTTC.

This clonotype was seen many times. CDR3 DNA: TGTGCCAGCAGTTCGACAGGGGCTCACTATGGCTACACCTTC. It encodes CASSSTGAHYGYTF. The rearrangement joins TRBV27 to TRBJ1-2; TRBD1 aligns across 8 bases. This CDR3 has 14 amino acids. After removal of 4 bases from V and 3 bases from J, the junction contained 4 bases not matched to a gene. From germline, CDR1 is MNHEY and CDR2 SMNVEV (reference sequence).

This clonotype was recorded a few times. In DNA form, the CDR3 reads TGCGCCAGCAGCGCCCAACTAGCGGACAATGAGCAGTTCTTC. This encodes CASSAQLADNEQFF. The V call is TRBV5-1, the J call TRBJ2-1; 8 bases map to TRBD2. The CDR3 spans 14 residues. Germline V lookup: CDR1 SGHRS, CDR2 YFSETQ. J lost 5 bases, V lost 4 bases, and 5 bases had no gene match. Full variable domain (missing parts from reference TRBV5-1 and TRBJ2-1): KAGVTQTPRYLIKTRGQQVTLSCSPISGHRSVSWYQQTPGQGLQFLFEYFSETQRNKGNFPGRFSGRQFSNSRSEMNVSTLELGDSALYLCASSAQLADNEQFFGPGTRLTVL.

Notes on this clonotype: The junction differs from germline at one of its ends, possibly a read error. Here the CDR3 reads CASSQVLLTGRNEQFF. The CDR3 DNA is TGTGCAAGCAGCCAAGTTCTTTTGACAGGGCGGAATGAGCAGTTCTTC. This chain joins TRBV3-1 and TRBJ2-1; 7 bases are a match to TRBD1. The CDR3 extends over 16 amino acids. CDR1 is LGHDT and CDR2 is YNNKEL in the germline V gene (reference sequence).

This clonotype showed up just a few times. The CDR3 DNA follows: TGCAGTGCCCCGACTAGCGGGCCTCAAAGCTCCTACAATGAGCAGTTCTTC. Residues: CSAPTSGPQSSYNEQFF. The chain links TRBV20-1 to TRBJ2-1; 10 positions agree with TRBD2. V lost 6 bases and J lost 0; bases outside the gene matches: 11. Germline V gene lookup returns CDR1 DFQATT and CDR2 SNEGSKA (reference sequence). The CDR3 length is 17 residues.

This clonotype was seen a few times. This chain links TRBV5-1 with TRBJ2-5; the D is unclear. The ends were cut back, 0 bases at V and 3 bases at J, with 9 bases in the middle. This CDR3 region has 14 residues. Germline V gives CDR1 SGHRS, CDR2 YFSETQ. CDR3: CASSLVAVKETQYF. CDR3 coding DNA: TGCGCCAGCAGCTTGGTGGCTGTCAAAGAGACCCAGTACTTC. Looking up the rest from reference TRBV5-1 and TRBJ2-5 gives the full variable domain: KAGVTQTPRYLIKTRGQQVTLSCSPISGHRSVSWYQQTPGQGLQFLFEYFSETQRNKGNFPGRFSGRQFSNSRSEMNVSTLELGDSALYLCASSLVAVKETQYFGPGTRLLVL.

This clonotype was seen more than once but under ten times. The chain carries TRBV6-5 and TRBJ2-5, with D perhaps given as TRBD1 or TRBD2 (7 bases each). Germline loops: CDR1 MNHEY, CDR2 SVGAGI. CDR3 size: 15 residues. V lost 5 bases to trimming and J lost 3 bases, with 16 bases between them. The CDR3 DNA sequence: TGTGCCAGCAGTGCCTCACAGGGGAGGGAAGAGACCCAGTACTTC. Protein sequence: CASSASQGREETQYF.

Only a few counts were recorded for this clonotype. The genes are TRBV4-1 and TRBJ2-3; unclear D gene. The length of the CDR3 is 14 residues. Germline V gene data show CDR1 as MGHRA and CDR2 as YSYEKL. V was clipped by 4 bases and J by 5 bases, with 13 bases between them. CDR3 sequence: CASSRRAPIDTQYF. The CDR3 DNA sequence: TGCGCCAGCAGCCGCCGGGCCCCAATAGATACGCAGTATTTT.

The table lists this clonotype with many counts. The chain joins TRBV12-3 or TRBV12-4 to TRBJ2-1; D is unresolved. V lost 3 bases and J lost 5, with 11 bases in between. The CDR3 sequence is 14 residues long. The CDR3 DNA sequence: TGTGCCAGCAGTTTGGCCCACCGAGACAATGAGCAGTTCTTC. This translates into CASSLAHRDNEQFF.

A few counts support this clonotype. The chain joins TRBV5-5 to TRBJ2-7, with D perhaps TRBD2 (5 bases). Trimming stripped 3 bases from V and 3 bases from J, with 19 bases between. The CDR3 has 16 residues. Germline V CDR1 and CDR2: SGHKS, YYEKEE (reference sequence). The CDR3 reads CASSYGILVGNYEQYF. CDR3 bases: TGTGCCAGCAGCTATGGGATACTAGTAGGGAACTACGAGCAGTACTTC. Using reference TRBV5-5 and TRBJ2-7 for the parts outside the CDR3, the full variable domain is DAGVTQSPTHLIKTRGQQVTLRCSPISGHKSVSWYQQVLGQGPQFIFQYYEKEERGRGNFPDRFSARQFPNYSSELNVNALLLGDSALYLCASSYGILVGNYEQYFGPGTRLTVT.

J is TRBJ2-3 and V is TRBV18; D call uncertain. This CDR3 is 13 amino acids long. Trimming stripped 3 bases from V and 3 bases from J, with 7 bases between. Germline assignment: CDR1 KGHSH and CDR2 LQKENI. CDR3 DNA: TGTGCCAGCTCACCGGTGGCTACAGATACGCAGTATTTT. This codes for CASSPVATDTQYF.

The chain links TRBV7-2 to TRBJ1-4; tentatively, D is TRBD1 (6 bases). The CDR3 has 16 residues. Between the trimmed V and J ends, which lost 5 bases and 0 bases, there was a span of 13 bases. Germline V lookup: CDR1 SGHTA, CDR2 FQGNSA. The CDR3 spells CASSPGGSATNEKLFF. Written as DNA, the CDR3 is TGTGCCAGCAGCCCGGGGGGCAGTGCAACTAATGAAAAACTGTTTTTT. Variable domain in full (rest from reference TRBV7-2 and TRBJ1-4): GAGVSQSPSNKVTEKGKDVELRCDPISGHTALYWYRQSLGQGLEFLIYFQGNSAPDKSGLPSDRFSAERTGGSVSTLTIQRTQQEDSAVYLCASSPGGSATNEKLFFGSGTQLSVL.

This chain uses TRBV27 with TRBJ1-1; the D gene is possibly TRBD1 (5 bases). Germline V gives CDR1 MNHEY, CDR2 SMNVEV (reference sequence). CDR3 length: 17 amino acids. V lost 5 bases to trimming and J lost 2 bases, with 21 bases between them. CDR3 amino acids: CASSPLYRRGGNTEAFF. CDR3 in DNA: TGTGCCAGCAGTCCCCTCTACCGAAGGGGAGGCAACACTGAAGCTTTCTTT.

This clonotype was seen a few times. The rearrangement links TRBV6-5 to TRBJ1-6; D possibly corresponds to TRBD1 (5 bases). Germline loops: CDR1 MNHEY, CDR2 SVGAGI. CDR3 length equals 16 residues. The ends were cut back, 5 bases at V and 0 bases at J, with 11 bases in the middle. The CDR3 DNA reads TGTGCCAGCAGTCAGGGTTTGGGCTCCTATAATTCACCCCTCCACTTT. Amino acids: CASSQGLGSYNSPLHF.

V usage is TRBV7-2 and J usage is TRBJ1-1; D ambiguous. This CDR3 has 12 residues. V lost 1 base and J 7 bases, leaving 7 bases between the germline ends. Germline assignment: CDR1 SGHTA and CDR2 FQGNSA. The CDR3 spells CASSLERGEAFF. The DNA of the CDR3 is TGTGCCAGCAGCTTAGAACGGGGTGAAGCTTTCTTT.

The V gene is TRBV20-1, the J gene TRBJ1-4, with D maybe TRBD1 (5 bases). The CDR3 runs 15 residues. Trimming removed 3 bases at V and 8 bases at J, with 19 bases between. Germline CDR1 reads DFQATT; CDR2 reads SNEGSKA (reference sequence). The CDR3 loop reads CSARLRWGIWEKLFF. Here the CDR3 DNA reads TGCAGTGCTAGGCTCAGGTGGGGGATATGGGAAAAACTGTTTTTT.